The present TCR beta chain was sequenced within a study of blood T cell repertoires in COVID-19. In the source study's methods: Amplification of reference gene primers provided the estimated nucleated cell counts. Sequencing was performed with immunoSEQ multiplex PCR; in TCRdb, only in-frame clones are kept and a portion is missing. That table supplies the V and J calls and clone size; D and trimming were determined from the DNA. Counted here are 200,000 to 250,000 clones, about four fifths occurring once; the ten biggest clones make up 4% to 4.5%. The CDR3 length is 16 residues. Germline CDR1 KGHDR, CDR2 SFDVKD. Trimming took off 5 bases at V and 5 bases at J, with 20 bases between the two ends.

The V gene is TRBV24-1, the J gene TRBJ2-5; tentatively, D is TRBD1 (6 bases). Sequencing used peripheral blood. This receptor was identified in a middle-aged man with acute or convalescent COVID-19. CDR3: CATSGGRAWARETQYF. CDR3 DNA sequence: TGTGCCACCAGTGGGGGGCGGGCTTGGGCTCGGGAGACCCAGTACTTC.